The clone carrying this TCR beta chain was observed once. Its antigen is unidentified. Template for every sorted-subset replicate PCR totaled around 210 ng DNA, tens of thousands of T cell genomes. Using immunoSEQ multiplex PCR, the repertoire was profiled, and TCRdb retains in-frame clones only, with some absent. The data show about 1,900,000 clones, with around 96% seen just once and roughly 1.2% held by the top ten. Naive CD8 cells were CD45RO-negative, positively selected for CCR7, excluding terminally differentiated effector memory CD45RA+ cells. Caucasian adults living in Nashville, Tennessee, provided all samples. Trimming stripped 6 bases from V and 8 bases from J, with 16 bases between. There are 13 residues in the CDR3. Germline CDR1 reads MNHEY; CDR2 reads SMNVEV (reference sequence). These data come from a study of shared clonotypes between healthy human individuals. Looking at the study overall: Donor composition was a couple of women and a few men, aged 18 to 49. Study-level results: The rarefaction results pointed to incomplete sorted-subset sequencing despite large depth.

The sequence was collected from a man in his late teens or twenties in good health. The chain combines TRBV27 with TRBJ1-1; D uncertain. Sequencing was carried out using naive CD8+ T cells sorted from blood. CDR3 sequence reads: CASSQVPSREAFF. The CDR3 DNA sequence: TGTGCCAGCAGCCAGGTCCCTTCTAGAGAAGCTTTCTTT.